The entry below gives a single T cell receptor beta chain sequence along with its context. This sample is drawn from a study of T cell changes during pregnancy in multiple sclerosis. Sequencing used immunoSEQ multiplex PCR; TCRdb keeps in-frame clones, though not all of them. Of tens of thousands of clones listed, around 92% are singletons. Per the germline V gene, CDR1 is LNHDA and CDR2 is SQIVND (reference sequence). Trimming took 6 bases from V and 8 from J, leaving 22 bases between them. The CDR3 is 15 amino acids. The rearrangement joins TRBV19 to TRBJ1-1; D gene unclear. This material consisted of peripheral blood, taken in the second trimester of pregnancy. The origin of this receptor is a female donor in good health, enrolled as a control in a pregnancy study. CDR3 sequence: CASRGWEGLLAEAFF. The CDR3 DNA is TGTGCCAGTAGAGGGTGGGAGGGCCTTCTCGCCGAAGCTTTCTTT.